This T cell receptor (beta chain) stems from a study of molecular identifiers for immune sequencing clone quantification. General study results and limits: In naive cells, clones above 20 RNA copies held under 1% of molecules, whereas in effector cells they held over 98%.

Previously described methods with listed TCR primers produced the bulk TCR libraries. TCRdb passed the PCR reads through MiXCR, listing each CDR3 protein once. The table shows about 640,000 distinct CDR3 sequences, with about 20% occurring only once. Germline V gene lookup returns CDR1 LGHNA and CDR2 YNFKEQ. V gave up 8 bases and J gave up 2 bases; unmatched junction bases: 6. The CDR3 is 14 residues long. This clonotype was detected ten times or more. Its antigen is undetermined. Sequencing libraries of naive CD8 cells derived from around 20,000 to 1,000,000 sorted cells with 10%, 30% or 50% RNA. The authors sorted naive CD8 T cells as CD8+CD4-CCR7+CD45RA+.

This chain connects TRBV4-2 to TRBJ2-1; 7 bases are shared with TRBD1. The sample consisted of naive CD8+ T cells from blood, with Jurkat cell RNA spiked in. Subset noted: FACS-sorted CD8+CD4-CCR7+CD45RA+ naive T cells. The receptor was isolated from a human donor in good health. Some libraries in this study had Jurkat cell RNA spiked in. CDR3 loop: CASDTGTAYNEQFF. The DNA of the CDR3 is TGTGCCAGCGATACCGGGACAGCCTACAATGAGCAGTTCTTC.